These 10 T cell receptor beta chains originate from one sample sequenced in a study of breast tumors, draining lymph nodes, adjacent tissues. TCRdb reanalysed the multiplex PCR reads using MiXCR and keeps one entry per CDR3 protein. The table shows approximately 230,000 distinct CDR3 sequences, with around 34% occurring only once. The lymph nodes were axillary draining lymph nodes from breast cancer patients. The sequencing sample was made of axillary lymph node tissue. These receptors came from a female donor with breast cancer. Some clones in this sample may be carry-over from other donors' samples.

The rearrangement links TRBV6-2 or TRBV6-3 to TRBJ2-7; 12 nucleotides align to TRBD2. V was clipped by 6 bases and J by 3 bases; unmatched bases: 3. CDR1 and CDR2 (germline): MNHEY, SVGEGT. The CDR3 runs 14 residues. The DNA for the CDR3 is TGTGCCAGCAGAAAACTAGCGGGGGGCTACGAGCAGTACTTC. Protein: CASRKLAGGYEQYF.

This clonotype was detected ten times or more. The chain joins TRBV20-1 to TRBJ2-5; a possible D gene is TRBD1 (5 bases). There are 15 residues in the CDR3. Trimming shortened V by 6 bases and J by 3 bases, and 20 bases separated the two germline ends. Germline CDR1 is DFQATT and CDR2 is SNEGSKA (reference sequence). The CDR3 protein is CSAPNGVGREETQYF. Here the CDR3 DNA reads TGCAGTGCGCCTAACGGAGTGGGGCGTGAAGAGACCCAGTACTTC.

With regard to this clonotype: This may come from a read error, since a much larger clone is one base off. The genes are TRBV20-1 and TRBJ2-3; TRBD1 aligns across 9 bases. Germline V gene lookup returns CDR1 DFQATT and CDR2 SNEGSKA (reference sequence). The CDR3 is made up of 14 amino acids. For the CDR3, the DNA is TGCAGTGCTAGCCCGGGACAGGGCACAGGTACGCAGTATTTT. Translating it yields CSASPGQGTGTQYF.

V usage is TRBV20-1 and J usage is TRBJ1-6; a possible D gene is TRBD1 (5 bases). CDR1 is DFQATT and CDR2 is SNEGSKA in the germline V gene (reference sequence). CDR3 length: 13 amino acids. V was cut by 5 bases and J by 9 bases, with 14 bases left in between. DNA of the CDR3: TGCAGTGCTCCTCTAGGGGCCGGTTCACCCCTCCACTTT. This translates into CSAPLGAGSPLHF.

Comments on this clonotype: A much larger clone lies one base from this, so it may be a read error. The chain has TRBV5-6 and TRBJ2-3; 7 bases fit TRBD2. Trimming at V came to 0 bases and at J to 4 bases, leaving 5 bases not matched to a gene. Germline V gene data show CDR1 as SGHDT and CDR2 as YYEEEE. The CDR3 has 15 amino acids. The CDR3 protein is CASSLVAAGADTQYF. CDR3 nucleotide sequence: TGTGCCAGCAGCTTGGTAGCGGCGGGAGCAGATACGCAGTATTTT.

In its sample, this clonotype was seen a few times. CDR3 DNA sequence: TGTGCCAGCAGGGGGCAGGGAAGGGGCTACACCTTC. Its protein is CASRGQGRGYTF. The V gene is TRBV9, the J gene TRBJ1-2; tentatively, D is TRBD1 (5 bases). CDR3 size: 12 residues. Trimming took 5 bases from V and 8 from J, leaving 13 bases between them. CDR1 and CDR2 from the germline V gene are SGDLS and YYNGEE.

Points on this clonotype: The conserved closing phenylalanine or tryptophan is absent in this CDR3, likely reflecting a read error. The DNA is omitted, as the CDR3 cannot be located on it reliably, and the CDR3 follows TCRdb's listing. The rearrangement uses TRBV25-1 and TRBJ2-2; TRBD1, as called in the table, went unchecked against the DNA. The CDR3 spans 16 residues, counting both ends. CDR1 and CDR2 from the germline V gene are MGHDK and SYGVNS. The CDR3 region is CASTSIDRANTGELLA.

This clonotype was recorded at least ten times. V is TRBV10-3 and J is TRBJ2-7; the D gene could be TRBD1 or TRBD2 (5 bases each). V was shortened by 4 bases and J by 3 bases, with 7 bases between the two germline ends. The CDR3 consists of 12 residues. Germline loops: CDR1 ENHRY, CDR2 SYGVKD. CDR3 coding DNA: TGTGCCATCAGTGGAGGGGACTACGAGCAGTACTTC. It codes for CAISGGDYEQYF.

This clonotype was picked up many times. The V gene is TRBV10-3, the J gene TRBJ2-1, with 10 bases fitting TRBD2. This CDR3 is built from 15 residues. The germline gives CDR1 ENHRY, CDR2 SYGVKD. After removal of 2 bases from V and 10 bases from J, the junction contained 8 bases not matched to a gene. The chain's CDR3 is CAISEGVLAGFEQFF. The CDR3 region has the DNA TGTGCCATCAGTGAGGGCGTACTAGCGGGGTTCGAGCAGTTCTTC.

This chain joins TRBV5-1 and TRBJ2-5; the match to TRBD2 covers 7 bases. The CDR3 is 14 amino acids. Germline values: CDR1 SGHRS, CDR2 YFSETQ. The V gene end was trimmed by 3 bases and the J gene end by 8 bases; junction bases not matched to a gene: 10. The CDR3 loop reads CASSSTMSGDTQYF. CDR3 in DNA: TGCGCCAGCAGCTCTACTATGAGCGGGGACACCCAGTACTTC.